This T cell receptor (beta chain) was recovered during a study of blood T cells in healthy people across ages. A second PCR, run for roughly 7 to 12 cycles, used a sample-barcoded 5' primer plus a J-beta primer mix. TCRdb analysed the 5' RACE reads with MiXCR anew, one entry per CDR3 protein. The sample lists roughly 650,000 distinct CDR3 sequences; 32% were seen once. This clonotype was seen repeatedly, ten times or more. The antigen remains undetermined. Just one base apart from a much larger clone, this may be a read error. Study-level results: Estimated diversity that came from one million T cells was considered an underestimate.

Each sample yielded at least 6 million isolated PBMCs. The V and J ends lost 4 bases and 4 bases, in that order; junction bases with no gene match: 7. The CDR3 runs to 15 residues. CDR1 is SGHTA and CDR2 is FQGNSA in the germline V gene. The sequence came from a woman at least 80 years old in good health. The J gene is TRBJ2-3, the V gene TRBV7-2, with 8 bases lining up with TRBD1. The sample consisted of blood. DNA of the CDR3: TGTGCCAGCAGCTCTCGGGACAGGCGGGCAGATACGCAGTATTTT. Encoded protein: CASSSRDRRADTQYF.